This TCR beta chain was identified during a study of T cell responses to AZD1222 COVID-19 vaccine. The study, taken as a whole, reports: Of spike-specific TCRs, nearly half reportedly target regions left unmutated in variants. Donors were mostly white British, more females; clonal diversity possibly underestimated. The study found Spike-specific TCR breadth and depth rose after two AZD1222 doses.

Measured with immunoSEQ multiplex PCR; TCRdb has only the in-frame clones, and not every one. Among about 140,000 clones listed, about 91% were seen once. In regard to this clone: Its antigen is not known.

V was trimmed by 1 base and J by 8 bases, leaving 11 bases between them. Germline V gene sequence: CDR1 SQVTM, CDR2 ANQGSEA. The CDR3 covers 12 residues. Both about-4-week and about-12-week second-dose recipients were combined. This specimen consisted of peripheral blood, obtained 28 days after the second AZD1222 dose. The source of this sequence is an adult who received the AZD1222 COVID-19 vaccine. This chain uses TRBV29-1 with TRBJ1-1; D ambiguous. The CDR3 loop is CSVEGLLDEAFF. In DNA form, the CDR3 reads TGCAGCGTTGAAGGTCTTCTAGACGAAGCTTTCTTT. Based on the CDR3 plus reference TRBV29-1 and TRBJ1-1, the full variable domain is SAVISQKPSRDICQRGTSLTIQCQVDSQVTMMFWYRQQPGQSLTLIATANQGSEATYESGFVIDKFPISRPNLTFSTLTVSNMSPEDSSIYLCSVEGLLDEAFFGQGTRLTVV.